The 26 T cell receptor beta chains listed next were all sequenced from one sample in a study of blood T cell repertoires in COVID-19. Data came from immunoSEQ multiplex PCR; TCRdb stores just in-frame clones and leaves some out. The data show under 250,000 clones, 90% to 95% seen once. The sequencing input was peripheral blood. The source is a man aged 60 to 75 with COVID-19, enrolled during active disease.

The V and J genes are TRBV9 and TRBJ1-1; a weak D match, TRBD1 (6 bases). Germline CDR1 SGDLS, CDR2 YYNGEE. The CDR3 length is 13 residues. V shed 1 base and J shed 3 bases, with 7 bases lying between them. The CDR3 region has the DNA TGTGCCAGCAGCGTAAAGGGGGACACTGAAGCTTTCTTT. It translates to CASSVKGDTEAFF. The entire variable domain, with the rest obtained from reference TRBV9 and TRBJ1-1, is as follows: DSGVTQTPKHLITATGQRVTLRCSPRSGDLSVYWYQQSLDQGLQFLIQYYNGEERAKGNILERFSAQQFPDLHSELNLSSLELGDSALYFCASSVKGDTEAFFGQGTRLTVV.

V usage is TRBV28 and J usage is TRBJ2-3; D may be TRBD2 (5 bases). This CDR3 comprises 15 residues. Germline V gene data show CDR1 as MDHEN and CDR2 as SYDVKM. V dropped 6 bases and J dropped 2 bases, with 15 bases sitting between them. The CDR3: CASSYSLDSTDTQYF. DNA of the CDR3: TGTGCCAGCAGCTACTCTTTGGACTCCACAGATACGCAGTATTTT.

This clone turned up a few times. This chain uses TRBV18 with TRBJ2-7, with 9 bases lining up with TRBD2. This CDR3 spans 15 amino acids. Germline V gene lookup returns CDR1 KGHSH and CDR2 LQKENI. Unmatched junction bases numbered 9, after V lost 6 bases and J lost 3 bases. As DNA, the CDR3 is TGTGCCAGCTCGCCAAGCGGGGGGAACCTCTACGAGCAGTACTTC. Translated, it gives CASSPSGGNLYEQYF.

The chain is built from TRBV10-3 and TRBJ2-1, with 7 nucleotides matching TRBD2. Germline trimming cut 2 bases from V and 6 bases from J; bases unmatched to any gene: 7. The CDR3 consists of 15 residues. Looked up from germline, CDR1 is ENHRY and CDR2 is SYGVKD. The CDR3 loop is CAISEGSGRGNEQFF. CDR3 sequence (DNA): TGTGCCATCAGTGAGGGATCAGGGAGGGGCAATGAGCAGTTCTTC.

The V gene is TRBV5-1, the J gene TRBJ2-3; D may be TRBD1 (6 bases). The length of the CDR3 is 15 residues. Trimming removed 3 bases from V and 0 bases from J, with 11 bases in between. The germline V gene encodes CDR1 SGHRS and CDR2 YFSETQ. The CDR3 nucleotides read TGCGCCAGCAGCTCCGGACAGACTAGCACAGATACGCAGTATTTT. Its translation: CASSSGQTSTDTQYF.

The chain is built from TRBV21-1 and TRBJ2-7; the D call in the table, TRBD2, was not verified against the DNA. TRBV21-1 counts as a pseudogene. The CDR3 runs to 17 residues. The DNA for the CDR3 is TGTGCCAGCAGCAAAGGGACGCTAGCGGGGGTTCCCTACGAGCAGTACTTC. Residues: CASSKGTLAGVPYEQYF.

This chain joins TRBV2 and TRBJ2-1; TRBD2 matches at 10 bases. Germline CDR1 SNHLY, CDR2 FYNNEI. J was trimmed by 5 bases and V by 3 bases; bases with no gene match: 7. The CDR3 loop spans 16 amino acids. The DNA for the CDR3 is TGTGCCAGCAGTGATATTGCTAGCGGGAGAGACAATGAGCAGTTCTTC. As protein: CASSDIASGRDNEQFF.

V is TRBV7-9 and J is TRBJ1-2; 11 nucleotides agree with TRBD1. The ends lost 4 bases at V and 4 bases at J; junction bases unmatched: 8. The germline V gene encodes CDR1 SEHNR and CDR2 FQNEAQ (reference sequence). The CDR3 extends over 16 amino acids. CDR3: CASSSPDRGRLYGYTF. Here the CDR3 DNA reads TGTGCCAGCAGCTCCCCGGACAGGGGGCGTCTCTATGGCTACACCTTC. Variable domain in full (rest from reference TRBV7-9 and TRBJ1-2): DTGVSQNPRHKITKRGQNVTFRCDPISEHNRLYWYRQTLGQGPEFLTYFQNEAQLEKSRLLSDRFSAERPKGSFSTLEIQRTEQGDSAMYLCASSSPDRGRLYGYTFGSGTRLTVV.

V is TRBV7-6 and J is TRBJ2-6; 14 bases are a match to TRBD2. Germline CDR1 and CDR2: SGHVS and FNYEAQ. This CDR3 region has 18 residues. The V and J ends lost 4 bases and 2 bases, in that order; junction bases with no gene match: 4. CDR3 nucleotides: TGTGCCAGCAGCTCGGGACTAGCGGGAGTGGCTGGGGCCAACGTCCTGACTTTC. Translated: CASSSGLAGVAGANVLTF.

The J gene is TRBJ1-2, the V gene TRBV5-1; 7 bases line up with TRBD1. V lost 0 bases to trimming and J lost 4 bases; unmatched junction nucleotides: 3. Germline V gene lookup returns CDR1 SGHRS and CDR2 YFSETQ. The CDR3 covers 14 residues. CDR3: CASSLEGGPYGYTF. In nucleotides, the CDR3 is TGCGCCAGCAGCTTGGAAGGGGGCCCCTATGGCTACACCTTC.

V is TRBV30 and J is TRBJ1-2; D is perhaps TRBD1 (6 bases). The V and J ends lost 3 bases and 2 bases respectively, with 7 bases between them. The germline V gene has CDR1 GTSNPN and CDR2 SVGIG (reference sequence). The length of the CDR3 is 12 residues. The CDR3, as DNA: TGTGCCTGGAGGGGGGCAAACTATGGCTACACCTTC. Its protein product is CAWRGANYGYTF.

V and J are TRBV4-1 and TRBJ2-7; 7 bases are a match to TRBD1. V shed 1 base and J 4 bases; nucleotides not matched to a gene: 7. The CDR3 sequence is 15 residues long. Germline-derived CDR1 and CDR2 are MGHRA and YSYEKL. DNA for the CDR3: TGCGCCAGCAGCCAAGGATACCAGGGGGTGTACGAGCAGTACTTC. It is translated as CASSQGYQGVYEQYF.

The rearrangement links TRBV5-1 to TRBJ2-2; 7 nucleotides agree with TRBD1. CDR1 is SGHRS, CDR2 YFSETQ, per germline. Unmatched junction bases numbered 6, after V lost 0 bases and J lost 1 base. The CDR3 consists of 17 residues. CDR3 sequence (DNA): TGCGCCAGCAGCTTGGGTAACGACAGGGAGAACACCGGGGAGCTGTTTTTT. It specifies CASSLGNDRENTGELFF.

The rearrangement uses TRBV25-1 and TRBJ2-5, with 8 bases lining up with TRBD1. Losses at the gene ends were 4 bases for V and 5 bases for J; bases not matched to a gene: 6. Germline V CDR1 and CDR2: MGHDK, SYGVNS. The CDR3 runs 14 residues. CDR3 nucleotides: TGTGCCAGCAGTGGAGACAGGGGCTGGGAGACCCAGTACTTC. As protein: CASSGDRGWETQYF.

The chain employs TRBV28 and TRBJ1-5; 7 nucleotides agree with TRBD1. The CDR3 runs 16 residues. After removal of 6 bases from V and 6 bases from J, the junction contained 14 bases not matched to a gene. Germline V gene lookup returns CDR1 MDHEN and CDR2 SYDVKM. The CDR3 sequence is CASSPNRGGGGQPQHF. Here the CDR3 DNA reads TGTGCCAGCAGCCCCAACCGAGGAGGGGGCGGTCAGCCCCAGCATTTT.

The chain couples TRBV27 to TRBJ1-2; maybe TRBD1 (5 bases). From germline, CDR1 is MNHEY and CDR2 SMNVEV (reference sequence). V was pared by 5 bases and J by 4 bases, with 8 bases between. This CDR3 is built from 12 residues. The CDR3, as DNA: TGTGCCAGCAGTGCAGGGCCCTATGGCTACACCTTC. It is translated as CASSAGPYGYTF.

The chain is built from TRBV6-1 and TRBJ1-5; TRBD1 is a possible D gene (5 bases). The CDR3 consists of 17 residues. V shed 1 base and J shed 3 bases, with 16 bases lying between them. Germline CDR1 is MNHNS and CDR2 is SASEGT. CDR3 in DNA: TGTGCCAGCAGTGAAGGGAGTGGGGGGGTTTACAATCAGCCCCAGCATTTT. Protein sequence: CASSEGSGGVYNQPQHF.

The CDR3 DNA reads as TGTGCCAGCAGCGGACAGGGGTACAATGAGCAGTTCTTC. This codes for CASSGQGYNEQFF. The chain links TRBV7-2 to TRBJ2-1; 9 nucleotides agree with TRBD1. The J segment lost 4 bases and the V segment lost 5 bases, leaving 0 bases of the junction unmatched. CDR1 SGHTA and CDR2 FQGNSA come from the germline V gene. CDR3 length equals 13 residues.

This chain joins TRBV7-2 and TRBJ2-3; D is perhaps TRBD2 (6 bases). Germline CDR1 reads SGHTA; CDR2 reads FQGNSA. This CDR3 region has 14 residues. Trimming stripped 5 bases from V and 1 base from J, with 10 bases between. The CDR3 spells CASSLGTRTDTQYF. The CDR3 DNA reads TGTGCCAGCAGCCTTGGGACTCGCACAGATACGCAGTATTTT.

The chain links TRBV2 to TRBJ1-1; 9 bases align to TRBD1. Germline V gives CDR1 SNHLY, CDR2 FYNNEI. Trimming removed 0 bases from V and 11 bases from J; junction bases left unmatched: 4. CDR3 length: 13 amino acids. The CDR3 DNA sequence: TGTGCCAGCAGTGAAGCGGGGGACAGGGTGGCTTTCTTT. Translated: CASSEAGDRVAFF.

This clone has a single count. The CDR3 nucleotides read TGTGCCAGCAGTTACGAGGGACACACCAATCAGCCCCAGCATTTT. Its protein product is CASSYEGHTNQPQHF. This chain links TRBV6-2 or TRBV6-3 with TRBJ1-5, with D maybe TRBD1 (6 bases). The germline CDR1 and CDR2 sequences are MNHEY and SVGEGT. The CDR3 sequence is 15 residues long. Trimming removed 2 bases from V and 3 bases from J, with 11 bases in between.

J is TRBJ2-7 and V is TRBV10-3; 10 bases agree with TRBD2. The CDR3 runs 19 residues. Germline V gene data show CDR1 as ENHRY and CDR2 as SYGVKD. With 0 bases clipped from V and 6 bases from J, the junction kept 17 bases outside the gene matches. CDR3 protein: CAISESIASGRASRGEQYF. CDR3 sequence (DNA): TGTGCCATCAGTGAGTCGATCGCTAGCGGGAGAGCCTCCCGGGGCGAGCAGTACTTC.

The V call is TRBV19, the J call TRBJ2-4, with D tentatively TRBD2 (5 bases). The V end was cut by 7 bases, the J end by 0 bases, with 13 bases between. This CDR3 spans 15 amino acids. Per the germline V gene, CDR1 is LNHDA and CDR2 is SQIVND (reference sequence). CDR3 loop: CASTRGQLAKNIQYF. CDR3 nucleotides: TGTGCCAGTACGCGAGGGCAGCTAGCCAAAAACATTCAGTACTTC. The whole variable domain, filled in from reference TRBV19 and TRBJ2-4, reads DGGITQSPKYLFRKEGQNVTLSCEQNLNHDAMYWYRQDPGQGLRLIYYSQIVNDFQKGDIAEGYSVSREKKESFPLTVTSAQKNPTAFYLCASTRGQLAKNIQYFGAGTRLSVL.

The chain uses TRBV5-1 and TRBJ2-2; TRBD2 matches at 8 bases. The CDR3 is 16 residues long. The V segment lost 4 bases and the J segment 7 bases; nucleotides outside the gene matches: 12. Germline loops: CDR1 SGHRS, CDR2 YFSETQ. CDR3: CASSPPGLADGGELFF. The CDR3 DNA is TGCGCCAGCAGCCCCCCCGGACTAGCTGACGGCGGGGAGCTGTTTTTT.

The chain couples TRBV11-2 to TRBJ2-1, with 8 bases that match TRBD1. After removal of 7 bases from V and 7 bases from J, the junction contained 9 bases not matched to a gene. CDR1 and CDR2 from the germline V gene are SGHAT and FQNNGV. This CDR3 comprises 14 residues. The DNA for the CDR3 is TGTGCCAGCAACCTCCGGACAGGGTGGAATGAGCAGTTCTTC. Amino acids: CASNLRTGWNEQFF.

CDR3: CASSLTAATYEQYF. As DNA, the CDR3 is TGTGCCAGCAGTTTAACAGCGGCGACCTACGAGCAGTACTTC. The V gene is TRBV28, the J gene TRBJ2-7, with D possibly being TRBD2 (5 bases). CDR1 is MDHEN, CDR2 SYDVKM, per germline. The CDR3 sequence is 14 residues long. V lost 2 bases and J lost 2, with 10 bases in between.